This TCR beta chain was sequenced for a study of T cell responses to AZD1222 COVID-19 vaccine. TCRdb keeps only in-frame clones here, not all; method: immunoSEQ multiplex PCR. The sample shows some 150,000 clones, approximately 95% of them seen only once. This clone was seen once. The CDR3 has 14 residues. Trimming shortened V by 3 bases and J by 7 bases, and 15 bases separated the two germline ends. In germline, CDR1 is LNHDA, CDR2 SQIVND (reference sequence). Sequenced here: peripheral blood, sampled on day 0 of MenACWY control vaccination. The TCR was taken from an adult in good health. This sequence joins TRBV19 and TRBJ1-2; no clear D. CDR3 bases: TGTGCCAGTAGTATCCTGGTGCAGAGCCCTGGCTACACCTTC. Translated: CASSILVQSPGYTF.